A single sample is the source of the 20 T cell receptor beta chains below, sequenced in a study of blood T cell repertoires in COVID-19. Profiled with immunoSEQ multiplex PCR; TCRdb holds only in-frame clones, not every one. The table shows a few hundred thousand clones, with more than 75% occurring only once. The specimen was PBMCs or T cells enriched from blood (not recorded which). Source of these receptors: a woman between 18 and 30 years old who had recovered from COVID-19.

The V call is TRBV28, the J call TRBJ1-1; the match to TRBD1 covers 7 bases. The CDR3 is made up of 13 amino acids. CDR1 is MDHEN, CDR2 SYDVKM, per germline. Trimming took 8 bases from V and 7 from J; bases not matched to a gene: 10. Here the CDR3 DNA reads TGTGCCAGCGAAGGAGACAGGGTCGGTGAAGCTTTCTTT. Its translation: CASEGDRVGEAFF.

A few counts support this clone. The CDR3 loop is CASRRTGGPLNQPQHF. The CDR3 region has the DNA TGTGCCAGCAGAAGGACAGGGGGCCCCCTCAATCAGCCCCAGCATTTT. V gene TRBV25-1 combines with J gene TRBJ1-5; 11 bases are shared with TRBD1. Germline loops: CDR1 MGHDK, CDR2 SYGVNS. The V and J ends lost 6 bases and 3 bases, in that order; junction bases with no gene match: 7. The CDR3 sequence is 16 residues long.

Only a few counts were recorded for this clone. V usage is TRBV18 and J usage is TRBJ2-4; 8 positions match TRBD1. Germline loops: CDR1 KGHSH, CDR2 LQKENI. The J segment lost 3 bases and the V segment lost 2 bases, leaving 6 bases of the junction unmatched. This CDR3 spans 16 amino acids. CDR3 nucleotide sequence: TGTGCCAGCTCACCAGGGACAGGTCTGGTCAAAAACATTCAGTACTTC. Residues: CASSPGTGLVKNIQYF.

The chain carries TRBV10-2 and TRBJ1-5, with 10 bases identical to TRBD1. Germline-derived CDR1 and CDR2 are WSHSY and SAAADI. The CDR3 extends over 14 amino acids. V shed 4 bases, J shed 5 bases, and the junction held 2 bases outside the gene matches. CDR3 sequence (DNA): TGCGCCAGCAGTGGACAGGGGGCATATCAGCCCCAGCATTTT. Residues: CASSGQGAYQPQHF.

This clone was observed once. The chain combines TRBV12-3 or TRBV12-4 with TRBJ1-2; 8 bases align to TRBD1. V dropped 5 bases and J dropped 7; count of bases not matched to a gene: 6. The CDR3 loop spans 13 amino acids. The CDR3 spells CASSPPTGVGYTF. As DNA, the CDR3 is TGTGCCAGCAGTCCTCCGACAGGGGTTGGCTACACCTTC.

This rearrangement joins TRBV5-1 to TRBJ1-1; 8 nucleotides line up with TRBD1. CDR1 and CDR2 from the germline V gene are SGHRS and YFSETQ. There are 14 residues in the CDR3. V was clipped by 5 bases and J by 1 base; unmatched bases: 4. The CDR3 here is CASSRTGGNTEAFF. As DNA, the CDR3 is TGCGCCAGCAGTAGAACAGGGGGGAACACTGAAGCTTTCTTT.

The genes are TRBV6-1 and TRBJ1-1; 7 bases are shared with TRBD1. V lost 2 bases, J lost 7 bases, and 4 bases stayed unmatched. Germline V gives CDR1 MNHNS, CDR2 SASEGT. There are 13 residues in the CDR3. As DNA, the CDR3 is TGTGCCAGCAGTGAAAACCGGGACAGTGAAGCTTTCTTT. It translates to CASSENRDSEAFF.

This clone appeared a single time. The chain links TRBV6-5 to TRBJ1-4; D is possibly TRBD1 (6 bases). Germline loops: CDR1 MNHEY, CDR2 SVGAGI. V was shortened by 0 bases and J by 8 bases, with 13 bases between the two germline ends. The CDR3 runs to 15 residues. The CDR3 here is CASSYSVQGGEKLFF. The CDR3 DNA sequence: TGTGCCAGCAGTTACTCGGTACAGGGTGGAGAAAAACTGTTTTTT.

This clone came up once. The chain couples TRBV27 to TRBJ2-2; 11 positions agree with TRBD2. Losses at the gene ends were 2 bases for V and 3 bases for J; bases not matched to a gene: 5. The CDR3 covers 17 residues. CDR1 and CDR2 from the germline V gene are MNHEY and SMNVEV (reference sequence). The CDR3 loop reads CASSLLLAGGDTGELFF. In DNA form, the CDR3 reads TGTGCCAGCAGTTTACTTCTAGCGGGGGGTGACACCGGGGAGCTGTTTTTT.

The chain links TRBV25-1 to TRBJ2-7; 10 bases match TRBD2. The CDR3 extends over 14 amino acids. V shed 6 bases, J shed 0 bases, and the junction held 2 bases outside the gene matches. CDR1 is MGHDK, CDR2 SYGVNS, per germline. In DNA form, the CDR3 reads TGTGCCAGCAGGGCTAGCGGGGGCTCCTACGAGCAGTACTTC. It yields the protein CASRASGGSYEQYF.

There are a few counts of this clone. The chain has TRBV3-1 (or the pseudogene TRBV3-2) and TRBJ1-5; D not certain. Trimming left V 0 bases short and J 6 bases short, with 12 bases between. CDR3 size: 15 residues. The germline V gene has CDR1 LGHDT and CDR2 YNNKEL (reference sequence). As DNA, the CDR3 is TGTGCCAGCAGCCAAGATATGACGGCGGGTCAGCCCCAGCATTTT. This sequence encodes CASSQDMTAGQPQHF.

The J gene is TRBJ2-4, the V gene TRBV5-4, with D perhaps TRBD2 (6 bases). The CDR3 is 18 amino acids. Trimming took 7 bases from V and 0 from J, leaving 23 bases between them. Germline assignment: CDR1 SGHNT and CDR2 YYREEE (reference sequence). The CDR3 sequence is CASPGRGALLLAKNIQYF. In DNA form, the CDR3 reads TGTGCCAGCCCAGGGCGGGGAGCCCTCCTTCTAGCCAAAAACATTCAGTACTTC.

This chain connects TRBV28 to TRBJ2-4, with TRBD1 matching 8 bases. The CDR3 covers 12 residues. Looked up from germline, CDR1 is MDHEN and CDR2 is SYDVKM. With 6 bases clipped from V and 16 bases from J, the junction kept 11 bases outside the gene matches. The CDR3 loop is CASSRTGLTLYF. Written as DNA, the CDR3 is TGTGCCAGCAGCCGGACAGGGCTTACTCTCTACTTC.

The chain joins TRBV7-8 to TRBJ2-7, with D unresolved. Germline assignment: CDR1 SGHVS and CDR2 FQNEAQ. The CDR3 totals 14 residues. With 5 bases removed from V and 5 bases from J, the gap between germline ends came to 16 bases. The CDR3 protein is CASSAQPIGNEQYF. The CDR3 bases are TGTGCCAGCAGCGCCCAACCGATTGGCAACGAGCAGTACTTC.

Only one count was recorded for this clone. This rearrangement joins TRBV2 to TRBJ1-5; D call uncertain. The CDR3 loop spans 13 amino acids. Trimming cost V 2 bases and J 10 bases, with 12 bases left between them. Germline-derived CDR1 and CDR2 are SNHLY and FYNNEI. In DNA form, the CDR3 reads TGTGCCAGCAGTGAATACGTGCGGGGACCCCAGCATTTT. Translation gives CASSEYVRGPQHF.

V is TRBV30 and J is TRBJ2-6; D is uncertain. The CDR3 contains 12 residues. V lost 6 bases, J lost 2 bases, and 5 bases lay in between. Germline V CDR1 and CDR2: GTSNPN, SVGIG (reference sequence). The chain's CDR3 is CACGPGANVLTF. CDR3 sequence (DNA): TGTGCCTGTGGGCCTGGGGCCAACGTCCTGACTTTC.

The chain employs TRBV20-1 and TRBJ1-2; TRBD1 matches 11 bases. CDR1 and CDR2 from the germline V gene are DFQATT and SNEGSKA (reference sequence). The V and J ends lost 3 bases and 8 bases, in that order; junction bases with no gene match: 14. The CDR3 sequence is 16 residues long. The CDR3 nucleotides are TGCAGTGCTAGTGTCGCGGGACAGGGGGGTTCAGGAGGCTACACCTTC. The encoded protein is CSASVAGQGGSGGYTF.

The chain employs TRBV2 and TRBJ1-6, with a weak D call TRBD1 (5 bases). V was pared by 4 bases and J by 8 bases, with 12 bases between. Germline CDR1 reads SNHLY; CDR2 reads FYNNEI. This CDR3 is 14 amino acids long. The CDR3 is CASSGPGRDSPLHF. CDR3 nucleotides: TGTGCCAGCAGTGGTCCAGGGCGAGATTCACCCCTCCACTTT.

The chain links TRBV9 to TRBJ1-5; maybe TRBD1 (5 bases). CDR1 SGDLS and CDR2 YYNGEE come from the germline V gene. Trimming took off 4 bases at V and 4 bases at J, with 12 bases between the two ends. The CDR3 runs to 14 residues. DNA of the CDR3: TGTGCCAGCAGCTCAGCGGGGGGTAATCAGCCCCAGCATTTT. As protein: CASSSAGGNQPQHF. The full variable domain, completed using reference TRBV9 and TRBJ1-5, is DSGVTQTPKHLITATGQRVTLRCSPRSGDLSVYWYQQSLDQGLQFLIQYYNGEERAKGNILERFSAQQFPDLHSELNLSSLELGDSALYFCASSSAGGNQPQHFGDGTRLSIL.

This rearrangement joins TRBV7-8 to TRBJ2-2, with 7 positions matching TRBD2. V gave up 2 bases and J gave up 0 bases; unmatched junction bases: 9. Per the germline V gene, CDR1 is SGHVS and CDR2 is FQNEAQ. The CDR3 sequence is 18 residues long. The CDR3 here is CASSLPKQGLANTGELFF. The CDR3 nucleotides read TGTGCCAGCAGCTTACCGAAACAAGGACTAGCGAACACCGGGGAGCTGTTTTTT.